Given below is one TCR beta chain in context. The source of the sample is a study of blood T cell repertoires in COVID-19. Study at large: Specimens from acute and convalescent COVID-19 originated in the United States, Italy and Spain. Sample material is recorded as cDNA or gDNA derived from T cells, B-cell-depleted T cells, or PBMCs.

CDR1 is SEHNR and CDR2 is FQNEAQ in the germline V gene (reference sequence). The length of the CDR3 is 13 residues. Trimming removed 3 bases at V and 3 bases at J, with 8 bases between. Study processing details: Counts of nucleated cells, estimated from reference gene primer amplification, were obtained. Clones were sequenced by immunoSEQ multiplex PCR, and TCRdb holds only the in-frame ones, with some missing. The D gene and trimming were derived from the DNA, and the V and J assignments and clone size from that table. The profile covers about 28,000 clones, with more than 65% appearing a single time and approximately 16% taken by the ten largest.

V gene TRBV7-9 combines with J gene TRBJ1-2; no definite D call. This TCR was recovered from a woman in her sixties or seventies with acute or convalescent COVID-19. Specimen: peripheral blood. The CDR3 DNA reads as TGTGCCAGCAGCTTTGAGGCCTACTATGGCTACACCTTC. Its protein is CASSFEAYYGYTF. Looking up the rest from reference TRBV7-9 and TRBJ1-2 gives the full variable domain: DTGVSQNPRHKITKRGQNVTFRCDPISEHNRLYWYRQTLGQGPEFLTYFQNEAQLEKSRLLSDRFSAERPKGSFSTLEIQRTEQGDSAMYLCASSFEAYYGYTFGSGTRLTVV.